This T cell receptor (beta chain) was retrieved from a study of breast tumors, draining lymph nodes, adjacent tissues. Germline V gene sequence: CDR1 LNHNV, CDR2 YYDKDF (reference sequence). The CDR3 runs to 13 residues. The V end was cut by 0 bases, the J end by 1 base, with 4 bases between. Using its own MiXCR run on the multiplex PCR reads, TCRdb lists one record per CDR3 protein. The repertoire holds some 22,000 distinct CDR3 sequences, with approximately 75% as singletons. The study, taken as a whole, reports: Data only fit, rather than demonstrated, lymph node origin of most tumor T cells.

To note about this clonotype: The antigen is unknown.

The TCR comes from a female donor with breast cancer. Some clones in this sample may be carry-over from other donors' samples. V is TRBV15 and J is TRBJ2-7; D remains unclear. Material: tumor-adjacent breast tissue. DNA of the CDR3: TGTGCCACCAGCAGAGAGGAGTCCTACGAGCAGTACTTC. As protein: CATSREESYEQYF.